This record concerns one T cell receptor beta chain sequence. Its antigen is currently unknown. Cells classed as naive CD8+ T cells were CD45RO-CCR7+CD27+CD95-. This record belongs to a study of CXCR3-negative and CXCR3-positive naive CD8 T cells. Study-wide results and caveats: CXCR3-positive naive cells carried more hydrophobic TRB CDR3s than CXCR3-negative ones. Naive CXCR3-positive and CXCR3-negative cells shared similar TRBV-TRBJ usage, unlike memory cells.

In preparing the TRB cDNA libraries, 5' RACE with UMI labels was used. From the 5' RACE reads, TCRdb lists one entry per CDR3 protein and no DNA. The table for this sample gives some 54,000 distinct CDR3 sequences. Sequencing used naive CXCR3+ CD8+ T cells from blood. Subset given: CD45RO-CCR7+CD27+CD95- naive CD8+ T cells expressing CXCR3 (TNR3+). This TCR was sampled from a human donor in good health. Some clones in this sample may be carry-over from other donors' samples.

This chain's CDR3 is CASSFPGTLAYEQYF. The chain links TRBV28 to TRBJ2-7; TCRdb calls TRBD2, which cannot be checked without DNA. The CDR3 has 15 residues. CDR1 and CDR2 from the germline V gene are MDHEN and SYDVKM.